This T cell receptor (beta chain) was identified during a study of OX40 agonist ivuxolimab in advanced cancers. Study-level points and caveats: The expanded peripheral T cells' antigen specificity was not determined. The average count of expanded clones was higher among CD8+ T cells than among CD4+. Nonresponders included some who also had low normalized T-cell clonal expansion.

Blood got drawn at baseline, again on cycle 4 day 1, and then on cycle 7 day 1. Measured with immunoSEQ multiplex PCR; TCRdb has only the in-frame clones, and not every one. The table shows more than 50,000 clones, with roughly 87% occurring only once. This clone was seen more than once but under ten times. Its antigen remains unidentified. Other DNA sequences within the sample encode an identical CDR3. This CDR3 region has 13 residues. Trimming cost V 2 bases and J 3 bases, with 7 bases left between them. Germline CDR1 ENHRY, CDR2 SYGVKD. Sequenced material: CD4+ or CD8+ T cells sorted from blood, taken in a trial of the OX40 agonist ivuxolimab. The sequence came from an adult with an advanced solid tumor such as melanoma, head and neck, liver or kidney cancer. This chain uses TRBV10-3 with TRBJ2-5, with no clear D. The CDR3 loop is CAISEAAKETQYF. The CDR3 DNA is TGTGCCATCAGTGAGGCAGCGAAAGAGACCCAGTACTTC.